The 18 T cell receptor beta chains presented below share a single source sample, sequenced in a study of blood T cell repertoires in COVID-19. Profiled with immunoSEQ multiplex PCR; TCRdb holds only in-frame clones, not every one. The table records more than 95,000 clones, around 88% of them present only once. The specimen was peripheral blood. The receptor source for this set is a man of 80 years or more with active or convalescent COVID-19.

The rearrangement joins TRBV12-5 to TRBJ2-3, with TRBD1 matching 8 bases. CDR3 length: 15 amino acids. With 1 base clipped from V and 6 bases from J, the junction kept 6 bases outside the gene matches. The germline gives CDR1 LGHNT, CDR2 FRNRAP. The chain's CDR3 is CASGLGQGFSDTQYF. The CDR3 DNA reads as TGTGCTAGTGGTTTGGGACAGGGGTTTTCGGATACGCAGTATTTT.

The V gene is TRBV7-2, the J gene TRBJ1-5, with D possibly matching TRBD1 (6 bases). The CDR3 covers 14 residues. Per the germline V gene, CDR1 is SGHTA and CDR2 is FQGNSA. V was pared by 5 bases and J by 6 bases, with 14 bases between. CDR3 region: CASSPGTLGQPQHF. DNA for the CDR3: TGTGCCAGCAGCCCCGGGACATTGGGTCAGCCCCAGCATTTT.

Ten or more counts support this clone. The chain carries TRBV7-6 and TRBJ2-7; D remains unclear. Germline values: CDR1 SGHVS, CDR2 FNYEAQ. Trimming took off 2 bases at V and 2 bases at J, with 13 bases between the two ends. CDR3 length equals 15 residues. CDR3 sequence: CASSLQSYSAYEQYF. The DNA of the CDR3 is TGTGCCAGCAGCTTACAAAGCTATTCGGCCTACGAGCAGTACTTC.

The V call is TRBV4-1, the J call TRBJ1-1; no firm D call. CDR1 and CDR2 from the germline V gene are MGHRA and YSYEKL. Trimming removed 0 bases at V and 1 base at J, with 3 bases between. The CDR3 is made up of 13 amino acids. The CDR3 region has the DNA TGCGCCAGCAGCCAAGAGAGGAACACTGAAGCTTTCTTT. This codes for CASSQERNTEAFF.

The chain recombines TRBV2 with TRBJ1-2, with TRBD1 as a possible D gene (6 bases). Germline V gene lookup returns CDR1 SNHLY and CDR2 FYNNEI. V shed 2 bases and J shed 7 bases, with 17 bases lying between them. The CDR3 totals 15 residues. The CDR3 loop reads CASSEYETGGSGYTF. The CDR3 nucleotides read TGTGCCAGCAGTGAATATGAGACAGGAGGAAGTGGCTACACCTTC.

The J gene is TRBJ1-5, the V gene TRBV6-2 or TRBV6-3; possible D gene TRBD1, 6 bases. V lost 7 bases and J 7 bases, leaving 17 bases between the germline ends. CDR3 size: 14 residues. CDR1 is MNHEY, CDR2 SVGEGT, per germline. CDR3 coding DNA: TGTGCCAGCAACCCACAGGGCTGGGAGCAGCCCCAGCATTTT. Amino acid sequence: CASNPQGWEQPQHF.

V gene TRBV2 combines with J gene TRBJ2-1; D uncertain. Trimming took 5 bases from V and 8 from J, leaving 13 bases between them. Germline V gene lookup returns CDR1 SNHLY and CDR2 FYNNEI. The length of the CDR3 is 13 residues. The CDR3 region is CASSSRPIDEQFF. In DNA form, the CDR3 reads TGTGCCAGCAGTTCGAGGCCCATCGATGAGCAGTTCTTC.

This clone appeared a few times. The chain has TRBV5-6 and TRBJ2-1, with 7 nucleotides matching TRBD1. J was trimmed by 2 bases and V by 0 bases; bases with no gene match: 5. Germline V gene lookup returns CDR1 SGHDT and CDR2 YYEEEE. This CDR3 is built from 16 residues. The CDR3 reads CASSLVTGDPYNEQFF. The CDR3 coding sequence is TGTGCCAGCAGCTTGGTTACAGGGGACCCCTACAATGAGCAGTTCTTC. The full variable domain, completed using reference TRBV5-6 and TRBJ2-1, is DAGVTQSPTHLIKTRGQQVTLRCSPKSGHDTVSWYQQALGQGPQFIFQYYEEEERQRGNFPDRFSGHQFPNYSSELNVNALLLGDSALYLCASSLVTGDPYNEQFFGPGTRLTVL.

In its sample, this clone was seen many times. DNA for the CDR3: TGCGCCAGCAGCGGGACAGCAAACTCTGGAAACACCATATATTTT. Translated, it gives CASSGTANSGNTIYF. The genes are TRBV5-1 and TRBJ1-3; 7 positions match TRBD1. Germline CDR1 SGHRS, CDR2 YFSETQ. The ends lost 4 bases at V and 0 bases at J; junction bases unmatched: 4. This CDR3 spans 15 amino acids.

The gene calls are TRBV2 and TRBJ2-6; no clear D. Germline loops: CDR1 SNHLY, CDR2 FYNNEI. Trimming removed 5 bases from V and 1 base from J, with 3 bases in between. This CDR3 spans 13 amino acids. The CDR3: CASSLSGANVLTF. Written as DNA, the CDR3 is TGTGCCAGCAGTCTGTCTGGGGCCAACGTCCTGACTTTC.

About this clone: The identical CDR3 is also encoded by other nucleotide sequences in the sample. The chain links TRBV19 to TRBJ1-1, with D perhaps TRBD1 (5 bases). The CDR3 has 14 amino acids. Germline V gives CDR1 LNHDA, CDR2 SQIVND (reference sequence). Trimming took off 1 base at V and 1 base at J, with 7 bases between the two ends. CDR3 coding DNA: TGTGCCAGTAGTATAGTAACAGGGAACACTGAAGCTTTCTTT. Its translation: CASSIVTGNTEAFF.

The chain recombines TRBV30 with TRBJ1-1; perhaps TRBD1 as D (5 bases). Germline-derived CDR1 and CDR2 are GTSNPN and SVGIG (reference sequence). V lost 4 bases and J lost 3, with 9 bases in between. CDR3 length: 12 amino acids. In DNA form, the CDR3 reads TGTGCCTGGACCCGGGGGGACACTGAAGCTTTCTTT. Its translation is CAWTRGDTEAFF.

This clone is a singleton in its sample. The chain recombines TRBV14 with TRBJ1-2; D unclear. From germline, CDR1 is SGHDN and CDR2 FVKESK. The CDR3 runs 13 residues. Between the trimmed V and J ends, which lost 1 base and 4 bases, there was a span of 7 bases. The CDR3 region is CASSQGYIYGYTF. The DNA for the CDR3 is TGTGCCAGCAGCCAAGGTTACATCTATGGCTACACCTTC.

The chain combines TRBV19 with TRBJ2-4; D is possibly TRBD1 (6 bases). V lost 4 bases, J lost 7 bases, and 11 bases lay in between. The CDR3 covers 13 residues. Germline assignment: CDR1 LNHDA and CDR2 SQIVND (reference sequence). The CDR3 nucleotides read TGTGCCAGTAGTACGGGACAAATCAACATTCAGTACTTC. It yields the protein CASSTGQINIQYF.

In its sample, this clone was seen a few times. CDR3 amino acids: CAWSEGGFYNEQFF. The CDR3 region has the DNA TGTGCCTGGAGCGAGGGGGGGTTCTACAATGAGCAGTTCTTC. The genes are TRBV30 and TRBJ2-1; perhaps TRBD2 as D (7 bases). V was cut by 3 bases and J by 3 bases, with 12 bases left in between. The germline V gene has CDR1 GTSNPN and CDR2 SVGIG (reference sequence). The CDR3 extends over 14 amino acids.

This clone showed up just once. The V and J genes are TRBV9 and TRBJ2-7, with 10 bases matching TRBD1. V lost 3 bases, J lost 2 bases, and 2 bases stayed unmatched. The CDR3 length is 14 residues. The germline CDR1 and CDR2 sequences are SGDLS and YYNGEE. The CDR3 bases are TGTGCCAGCAGCGAAGGACAGGGGGCCTACGAGCAGTACTTC. It encodes CASSEGQGAYEQYF.

The chain joins TRBV10-1 to TRBJ2-7; possibly TRBD1 for D (6 bases). The CDR3 runs 15 residues. Germline V gene sequence: CDR1 WNHNN, CDR2 SYGVQD (reference sequence). The V end was cut by 8 bases, the J end by 1 base, with 18 bases between. The CDR3: CASPSRDKKSYEQYF. In nucleotides, the CDR3 is TGCGCCAGCCCTAGCCGGGACAAAAAATCCTACGAGCAGTACTTC.

V gene TRBV2 combines with J gene TRBJ1-3, with unresolved D. Per germline, CDR1 SNHLY and CDR2 FYNNEI. There are 13 residues in the CDR3. Trimming shortened V by 6 bases and J by 0 bases, and 6 bases separated the two germline ends. The CDR3 nucleotides read TGTGCCAGCAGACAGAACTCTGGAAACACCATATATTTT. This encodes CASRQNSGNTIYF.